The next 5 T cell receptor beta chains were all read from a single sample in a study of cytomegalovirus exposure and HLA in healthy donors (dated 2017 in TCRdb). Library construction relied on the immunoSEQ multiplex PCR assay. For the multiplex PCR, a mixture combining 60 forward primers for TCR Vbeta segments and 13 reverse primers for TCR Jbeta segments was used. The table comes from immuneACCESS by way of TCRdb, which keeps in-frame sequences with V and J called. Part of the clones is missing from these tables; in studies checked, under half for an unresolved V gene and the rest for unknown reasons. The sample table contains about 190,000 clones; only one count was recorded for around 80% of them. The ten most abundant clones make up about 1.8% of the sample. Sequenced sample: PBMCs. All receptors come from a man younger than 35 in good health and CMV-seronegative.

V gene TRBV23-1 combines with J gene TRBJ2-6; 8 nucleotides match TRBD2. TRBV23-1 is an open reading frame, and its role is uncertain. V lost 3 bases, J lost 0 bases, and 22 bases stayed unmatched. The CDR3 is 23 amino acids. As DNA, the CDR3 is TGCGCCAGCAGTCAGAGCCGGAGGGCTAGCGGGCGGGGGACAATCTCTGGGGCCAACGTCCTGACTTTC. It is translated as CASSQSRRASGRGTISGANVLTF.

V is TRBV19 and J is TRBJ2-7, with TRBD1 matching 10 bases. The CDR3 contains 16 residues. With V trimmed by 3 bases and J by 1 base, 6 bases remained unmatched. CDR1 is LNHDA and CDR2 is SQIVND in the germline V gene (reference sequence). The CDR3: CASSMSGQGRSYEQYF. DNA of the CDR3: TGTGCCAGTAGTATGTCGGGACAGGGGCGATCCTACGAGCAGTACTTC.

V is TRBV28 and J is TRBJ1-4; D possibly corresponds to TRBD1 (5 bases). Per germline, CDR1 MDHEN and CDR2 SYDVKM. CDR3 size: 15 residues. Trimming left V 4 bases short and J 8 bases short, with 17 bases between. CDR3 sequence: CASSSPGGEGEKLFF. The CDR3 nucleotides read TGTGCCAGCAGTTCCCCGGGAGGGGAAGGAGAAAAACTGTTTTTT.

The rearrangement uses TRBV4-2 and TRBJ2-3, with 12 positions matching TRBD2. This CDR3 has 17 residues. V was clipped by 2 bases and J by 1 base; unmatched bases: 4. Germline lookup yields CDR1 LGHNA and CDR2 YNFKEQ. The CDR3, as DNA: TGTGCCAGCAGCCAAAGACTAGCGGGAGAGGGCACAGATACGCAGTATTTT. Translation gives CASSQRLAGEGTDTQYF.

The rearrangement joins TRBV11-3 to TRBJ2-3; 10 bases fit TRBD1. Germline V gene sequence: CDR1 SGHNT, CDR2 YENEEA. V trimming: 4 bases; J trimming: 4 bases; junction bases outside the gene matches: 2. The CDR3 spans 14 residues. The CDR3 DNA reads TGTGCCAGCAGCTCCGGACAGGGGGCAGATACGCAGTATTTT. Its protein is CASSSGQGADTQYF. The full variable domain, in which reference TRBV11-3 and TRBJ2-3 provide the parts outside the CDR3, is EAGVVQSPRYKIIEKKQPVAFWCNPISGHNTLYWYLQNLGQGPELLIRYENEEAVDDSQLPKDRFSAERLKGVDSTLKIQPAELGDSAVYLCASSSGQGADTQYFGPGTRLTVL.